This TCR beta chain was retrieved from a study of blood T cell repertoires in COVID-19. In the study overall: PBMCs, B-cell-depleted T cells, or T cells were the source of the cDNA or gDNA that made up the material.

With V trimmed by 2 bases and J by 4 bases, 4 bases remained unmatched. The CDR3 is 14 amino acids. The germline V gene encodes CDR1 SGHNT and CDR2 YENEEA. Authors' processing steps: By means of reference gene primer amplification, nucleated cell counts were estimated. The repertoire was sequenced with immunoSEQ multiplex PCR; TCRdb's copy has only in-frame clones and lacks some. From that table come the V and J calls and clone size; the DNA was used to work out D and trimming. The sample lists about 46,000 clones; 88% were seen once. Sequenced: peripheral blood. The rearrangement uses TRBV11-3 and TRBJ2-5; 7 bases line up with TRBD2. The receptor was derived from a human donor with active COVID-19. The donor label of this sample is uncertain. The CDR3 DNA reads TGTGCCAGCAGCTTACCGGGGGGTGGAGAGACCCAGTACTTC. Residues: CASSLPGGGETQYF.